This T cell receptor beta chain was captured in a study of sequential checkpoint blockade in melanoma. Sequencing used immunoSEQ multiplex PCR; TCRdb keeps in-frame clones, though not all of them. The sample has 40,000 or so clones; 32% are singletons. Deletions cut 0 bases from V and 8 bases from J, with 14 bases between. This CDR3 comprises 14 residues. Germline loops: CDR1 SGHRS, CDR2 YFSETQ. The treatment here: randomized to nivolumab then ipilimumab (arm A) or the reverse (arm B). Points from the study as a whole: Response in arm A was associated with pretreatment TIL clonality.

A remark on this clone: Its antigen remains unknown.

Sequences were derived from tumor tissue (inferred from file names), sampled from a patient given nivolumab and ipilimumab in sequence. This chain connects TRBV5-1 to TRBJ1-1, with a weak D call TRBD1 (6 bases). The clonotype comes from a human donor with melanoma. CDR3 sequence: CASSLAEVGQEAFF. In DNA form, the CDR3 reads TGCGCCAGCAGCTTGGCCGAGGTGGGACAAGAAGCTTTCTTT.